The T cell receptor beta chain described here comes from a study of cytomegalovirus exposure and HLA in healthy donors (dated by TCRdb to 2016 to 2017). For the wider study: An earlier analysis of approximately 600 of the donors reported approximately 290 Gb of sequence data and 117 million unique TCR beta sequences from around 200 million T cells. An early release that covered several hundred HLA-typed donors contained approximately 300 gigabases of sequencing data and roughly 84 million unique TCR sequences. Of the 398 genotyped donors, less than 90% were placed in the genetic ancestry cluster associated with self-reported Caucasian donors. The aim of the study was to test whether cataloging public T cell receptors could identify signatures of past pathogen exposure. The study used immunosequencing to profile the T cell repertoires of approximately 650 subjects and linked those repertoires to cytomegalovirus serostatus. Besides the first cohort of 666 subjects, a separate validation cohort made up of over 100 different subjects was used. The study combined high-throughput TCR immunosequencing, statistical association of individual TCRs with disease status, and machine learning to predict cytomegalovirus infection status. A later analysis re-analyzed previously published TCR beta repertoires from 550 to 700 donors and added high-resolution HLA genotyping to study TCR occurrence patterns. Rather than drawing on any new phenotypic data, the later analysis identified candidate immune exposures from TCR beta sequences and the way those sequences occurred across donors. An earlier analysis of 587 of the donors applied high-throughput TCR beta sequencing to assess whether each TCR beta V gene segment acted as functional or pseudogenic. Donor age, sex, ethnicity and CMV serostatus were compiled together with the repertoire data. A later genetic analysis used genome-wide SNP genotypes for about three fifths of the 666 donors, treating that subset as a discovery cohort. Every repertoire in the discovery cohort had been generated on one and the same sequencing platform. Both class I and class II loci were covered by HLA typing, at four-digit resolution. The number of typed donors differed by locus: roughly 629-640 for A, B, C, DRB1 and DQB1; approximately 530 for DQA1; about 600 for DPA1; and around 490 for DPB1. Five DR-DQ haplotypes were handled as single units for association and clustering because linkage in the cohort was strong. On average, 235,054 unique TCR beta nucleotide sequences were sequenced per donor among more than 350 genotyped donors of the cohort, with around 19% of those sequences being non-productive.

In total, fewer than 750 healthy bone marrow donors made up the cohort. At the time of sampling, all cohort members were nominally healthy, though unrecorded immune exposures were likely present. The donor tested CMV seronegative, placing the donor among the 350 or so seronegative members of the cohort. Every donor gave a peripheral blood sample, and the peripheral blood mononuclear cells from that sample were used for TCR beta sequencing. The Qiagen DNeasy Blood Extraction Kit was used to extract genomic DNA from the blood cell samples. Library preparation was by the immunoSEQ multiplex PCR assay. The multiplex PCR relied on a mix of 60 forward primers for TCR Vbeta segments and 13 reverse primers for TCR Jbeta segments. The CDR3 region of rearranged TCR beta genes was amplified from genomic DNA with a multiplex PCR assay. Amplified TCR beta libraries were sequenced as 87-base-pair reads on the Illumina HiSeq System. Per the source publication's procedure: In a later analysis, tens of millions of unique TCR beta chains were counted across the approximately 640 repertoires, and roughly 10 million of these chains were shared by at least two donors. Raw reads were error-corrected and collapsed into unique sequences by a nearest-neighbor algorithm in which closely related sequences were merged to remove PCR and sequencing errors. CDR3 sequences were aligned to IMGT reference sequences to assign V, D and J gene segments. Each retained sequence needed at least a six-nucleotide match to both a V gene segment and a J gene segment. A rearrangement was called productive if the CDR3 had no stop codons and remained in frame with V and J, and every other rearrangement was called non-productive. CDR3 was defined according to IMGT convention as the region running from the second conserved V-encoded cysteine to the conserved J-encoded phenylalanine. The earlier analysis of fewer than 700 of the donors excluded sequences that lacked an unambiguous match to a single V gene segment. An earlier analysis of about 590 of the donors classified V segments as functional when productive rearrangements were above 56.7% and as segregating when the standard deviation between donors was above 5%. A statistical classification framework was built for diagnosing cytomegalovirus status from the catalog of TCR beta chain sequences. In a later analysis, V and J genes were assigned by comparing TCR nucleotide sequences against IMGT/GENE-DB human TR gene sequences. Using the TCRdist pipeline, a later analysis assigned CDR3 sequences along with most-parsimonious VDJ recombination scenarios. In a later analysis, each TCR beta chain was defined by its CDR3 amino acid sequence together with its V-gene family, and reads lacking a unique V-gene family were excluded. To address suspected cross-contamination and a sequencing artifact, a later analysis removed some 620 highly shared, low-generation-probability nucleotide sequences. A later analysis calculated a clonal expansion index for each public chain from normalized within-repertoire ranks of inferred template counts. Generation probabilities in a later analysis came from a VDJ recombination model fitted to out-of-frame rearrangements, and those results were checked against IGoR. In a later analysis, TCR-TCR, TCR-HLA and TCR-CMV co-occurrence was scored with hypergeometric tests, and a repertoire-size bias correction was applied to TCR pairs. A later analysis estimated false discovery rates by permuting HLA or CMV assignments 20 times. In a later analysis, co-occurring TCRs were grouped with DBSCAN, and TCRdist sequence similarity was added when clustering was performed within HLA-allele-positive subsets. Repertoires with fewer than 30,000 or more than 120,000 public chains, plus five repertoires with anomalous nucleotide sharing, were excluded from co-occurrence clustering. TCRdb took this table from immuneACCESS and kept in-frame rearrangements with V and J called. Such tables lack part of the clones; where checked against another copy, unresolved V genes explain under half of the gap, and the rest is unexplained. The DNA gave D and trimming, while V, J and clone size come from that table. This sample's clone table shows 100,000 or so clones. Of the sample, 0.55% to 0.6% is held by the ten largest clones.

As to this clone: Its binding antigen is unknown.

The germline V and J ends show losses of 4 bases and 7 bases respectively, and no gene match explains 9 bases of the junction. The CDR1 and CDR2 encoded by the germline V gene are SGDLS and YYNGEE. From the cysteine up to the phenylalanine, the CDR3 has a length of 16 residues. Solely the CDR3 DNA is kept, with 48 bases framed from the first base. Here is what the overall study found, with its caveats: Because counts were too low, approximately 18 rarely observed V segments, including chromosome 9 orphons, were excluded from the earlier analysis of some 590 of the donors. CMV serostatus was the only immune exposure information available for the cohort. A later analysis found that HLA-associated TCR beta chains were more clonally expanded and had lower generation probabilities than equally common non-associated chains. A further reported finding was that TCR beta sequences accurately predicted the HLA-A and HLA-B alleles for most subjects in the first cohort. This cohort had only TCR beta chains sequenced, and the lack of alpha or paired-chain data limited which features could be detected. When HLA alleles, especially DR and DQ, strongly co-occurred, attributing TCR associations to individual alleles was difficult. Several of the top co-occurrence clusters appeared to be linked to parvovirus B19, influenza, CMV and Epstein-Barr virus, according to a later analysis. Most CMV-associated TCR beta chains appeared to be HLA-restricted in a later analysis, and the HLA associations seemed to be driven largely by CMV exposure. In vitro tests confirmed that a few of the cytomegalovirus-associated TCR beta chains recognize cytomegalovirus antigens. Compared with the approximately 670-donor mean, donors in an Asian-associated ancestry cluster had fewer N-insertions in productive TCRs, according to a later genetic analysis. Because some donors lacked HLA typing at each locus, the association tests relied only on the typed subset. A later genetic analysis associated a missense DCLRE1C variant with V-gene and J-gene trimming of TCR beta chains, and an independent cohort replicated the association. Most TCR sequences were observed very rarely across donors, whereas some public TCRs were present in many individuals. An earlier analysis of around 600 of the donors showed that most TCR beta V segments appeared in productive rearrangements either about 87% or about 30% of the time, which broadly matched IMGT annotations. The authors suggested that the approach could potentially be extended to other disease states and immunological phenotypes. The study gave a list of about 170 TCR beta chains associated with cytomegalovirus. Presence/absence analyses assumed roughly uniform sequencing depth across donors, an assumption that may not hold. A group of highly shared sequence variants was considered likely to be a technical artifact of the sequencing pipeline. Correlated functional status among segregating V segments might be attributable to linkage disequilibrium, but an unknown experimental factor could not be ruled out. In both the original and validation cohorts, the classifier was reported to diagnose cytomegalovirus status with high specificity and sensitivity. At a false discovery rate of 0.05, a later analysis linked 15,000 to 20,000 TCR beta sequences to specific HLA alleles. A later analysis found that TCR association rates varied across HLA loci, with DRB1 alleles showing the most associated TCRs and HLA-C alleles the fewest. Some IMGT-functional V segments, including TRBV6-2 and TRBV6-3, could not be told apart with the 87-base-pair reads, so those segments were excluded.

The TCR was taken from a man aged 45-65 years in good health and CMV-seronegative. The rearrangement combines TRBV9 with TRBJ2-1; 12 central bases correspond to TRBD2. Sequencing used PBMCs. The CDR3: CASSPYLAGGQNEQFF. Here is the DNA: TGTGCCAGCAGCCCTTACCTAGCGGGGGGGCAGAATGAGCAGTTCTTC.